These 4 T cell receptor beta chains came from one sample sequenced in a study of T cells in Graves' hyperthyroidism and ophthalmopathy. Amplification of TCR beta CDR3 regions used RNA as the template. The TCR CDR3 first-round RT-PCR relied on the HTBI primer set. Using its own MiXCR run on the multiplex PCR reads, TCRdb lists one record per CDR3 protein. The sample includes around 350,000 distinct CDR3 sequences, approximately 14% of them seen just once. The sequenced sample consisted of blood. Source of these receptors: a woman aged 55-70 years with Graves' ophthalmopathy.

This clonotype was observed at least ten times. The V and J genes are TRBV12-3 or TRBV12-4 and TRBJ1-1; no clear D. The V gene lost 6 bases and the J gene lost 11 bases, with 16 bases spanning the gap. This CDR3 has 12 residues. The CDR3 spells CASSREFLAAFF. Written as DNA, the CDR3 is TGTGCCAGCAGCCGGGAGTTCCTAGCGGCTTTCTTT.

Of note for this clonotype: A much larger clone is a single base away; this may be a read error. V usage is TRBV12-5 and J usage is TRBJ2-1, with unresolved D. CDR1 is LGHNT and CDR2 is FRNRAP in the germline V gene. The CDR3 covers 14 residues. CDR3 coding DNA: TGTGCTAGTGGCCTCCTTGGGTCCTACAGTGAGCAGTTCTTC. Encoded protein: CASGLLGSYSEQFF.

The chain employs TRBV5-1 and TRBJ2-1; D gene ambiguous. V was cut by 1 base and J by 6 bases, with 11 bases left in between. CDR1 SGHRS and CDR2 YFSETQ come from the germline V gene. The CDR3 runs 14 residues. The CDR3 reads CASSLRLGPNEQFF. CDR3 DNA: TGCGCCAGCAGCTTGCGCCTAGGCCCCAATGAGCAGTTCTTC.

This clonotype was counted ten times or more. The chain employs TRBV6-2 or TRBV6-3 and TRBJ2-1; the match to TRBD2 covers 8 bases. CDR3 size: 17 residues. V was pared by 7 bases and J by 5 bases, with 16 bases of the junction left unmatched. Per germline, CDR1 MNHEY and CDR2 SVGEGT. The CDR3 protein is CASTTSRVLAGHNEQFF. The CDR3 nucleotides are TGTGCCAGCACCACATCGAGGGTTTTAGCGGGGCACAATGAGCAGTTCTTC.